The 9 T cell receptor beta chains below all came from one sample that was sequenced in a study of CXCR3-negative and CXCR3-positive naive CD8 T cells. 5' RACE with UMI labels generated the TRB cDNA libraries. TCRdb re-analyzed the 5' RACE reads; it lists each CDR3 protein once, without DNA. This repertoire includes tens of thousands of distinct CDR3 sequences. Sequencing was done on a sample of naive CXCR3- CD8+ T cells from blood. Subset defined: CD45RO-CCR7+CD27+CD95- naive CD8+ T cells lacking CXCR3 (TNR3-). These receptor sequences come from a human donor in good health. Some clones in this sample may be carry-over from other donors' samples.

This chain joins TRBV19 and TRBJ1-1. This CDR3 region has 13 residues. The germline V gene encodes CDR1 LNHDA and CDR2 SQIVND (reference sequence). The CDR3 is CATESRMNTEAFF.

V is TRBV25-1 and J is TRBJ2-2. This CDR3 has 14 amino acids. Germline V CDR1 and CDR2: MGHDK, SYGVNS. CDR3 residues: CASSESSDTGELFF. Filled out from reference TRBV25-1 and TRBJ2-2, the complete variable domain reads EADIYQTPRYLVIGTGKKITLECSQTMGHDKMYWYQQDPGMELHLIHYSYGVNSTEKGDLSSESTVSRIRTEHFPLTLESARPSHTSQYLCASSESSDTGELFFGEGSRLTVL.

V gene TRBV2 combines with J gene TRBJ2-1; the TCRdb D gene call, TRBD1, has no DNA to confirm it. Germline values: CDR1 SNHLY, CDR2 FYNNEI. The CDR3 extends over 16 amino acids. The CDR3 loop reads CASSEGQGHPYNEQFF.

The chain employs TRBV15 and TRBJ1-2; TCRdb's assignment of TRBD1 cannot be checked, as there is no DNA. The CDR3 sequence is 17 residues long. The germline V gene encodes CDR1 LNHNV and CDR2 YYDKDF (reference sequence). CDR3 in amino acids: CATSKSNRVNDGCGYTF.

The V call is TRBV18, the J call TRBJ1-5; TCRdb designates TRBD1, a call that cannot be tested without DNA. The CDR3 has 17 amino acids. The germline V gene encodes CDR1 KGHSH and CDR2 LQKENI. CDR3 region: CASSPPLTGDGNQPQHF. The variable domain in full, with the rest retrieved from reference TRBV18 and TRBJ1-5, is NAGVMQNPRHLVRRRGQEARLRCSPMKGHSHVYWYRQLPEEGLKFMVYLQKENIIDESGMPKERFSAEFPKEGPSILRIQQVVRGDSAAYFCASSPPLTGDGNQPQHFGDGTRLSIL.

The rearrangement links TRBV5-1 to TRBJ1-1; TCRdb outputs TRBD1, but without DNA this stays unchecked. Germline V gives CDR1 SGHRS, CDR2 YFSETQ. The CDR3 length is 14 residues. The CDR3: CASGTGEESTEAFF.

V and J are TRBV9 and TRBJ2-7; TCRdb returns TRBD1, unconfirmable since there is no DNA. Germline-derived CDR1 and CDR2 are SGDLS and YYNGEE. This CDR3 contains 13 residues. The CDR3 is CALRGTERYEQYF.

The CDR3 reads CASSFYKNTEAFF. The genes are TRBV27 and TRBJ1-1. CDR1 is MNHEY and CDR2 is SMNVEV in the germline V gene (reference sequence). There are 13 residues in the CDR3.

The V and J genes are TRBV15 and TRBJ1-1; TCRdb returns TRBD1, unconfirmable since there is no DNA. Per the germline V gene, CDR1 is LNHNV and CDR2 is YYDKDF (reference sequence). This CDR3 comprises 15 residues. The CDR3 here is CATSGGWDRNTEAFF.